The present entry profiles one TCR beta chain with its context. The antigen remains undetermined. Both 60 Vbeta primers and 13 Jbeta primers went into the PCR. The assay was immunoSEQ multiplex PCR, and TCRdb's table has in-frame clones only and misses some. The sample shows 200,000 to 250,000 clones, about 80% of them seen only once. This sample is drawn from a study of cytomegalovirus exposure and HLA in healthy donors. This CDR3 region has 17 residues. Notes on the study in general: It was 150 to 200 TCR beta chains that were listed as cytomegalovirus-associated. Fewer N-insertions than the approximately 610-donor mean were reportedly shown by an Asian-associated ancestry cluster in a later analysis. TRBV6-2, TRBV6-3 and some other V segments were unresolvable in 87-base-pair reads.

This TCR derives from a woman in her 30s in good health and CMV-seronegative. The V gene is TRBV21-1, the J gene TRBJ2-4; the listed D gene, TRBD1, was not tested against the DNA. TRBV21-1 is a pseudogene locus. The source material was PBMCs. The CDR3 protein is CASNNNDRGIAKNIQYF. CDR3 bases: TGTGCCAGCAATAATAACGACAGGGGGATCGCCAAAAACATTCAGTACTTC.